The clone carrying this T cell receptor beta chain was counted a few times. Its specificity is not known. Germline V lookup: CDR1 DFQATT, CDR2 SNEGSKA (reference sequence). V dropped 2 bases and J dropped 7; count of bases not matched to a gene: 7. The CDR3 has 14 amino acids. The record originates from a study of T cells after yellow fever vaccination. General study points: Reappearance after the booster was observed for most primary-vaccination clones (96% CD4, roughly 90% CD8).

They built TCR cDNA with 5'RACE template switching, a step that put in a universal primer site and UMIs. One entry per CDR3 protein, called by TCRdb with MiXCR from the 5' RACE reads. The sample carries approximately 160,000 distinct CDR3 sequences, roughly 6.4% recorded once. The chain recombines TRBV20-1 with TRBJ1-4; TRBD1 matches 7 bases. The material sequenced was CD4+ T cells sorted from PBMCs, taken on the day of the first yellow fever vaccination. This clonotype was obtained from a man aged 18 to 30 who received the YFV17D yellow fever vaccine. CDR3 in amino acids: CSARQDSGGEKLFF. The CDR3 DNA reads TGCAGTGCTAGACAGGACTCAGGGGGTGAAAAACTGTTTTTT.